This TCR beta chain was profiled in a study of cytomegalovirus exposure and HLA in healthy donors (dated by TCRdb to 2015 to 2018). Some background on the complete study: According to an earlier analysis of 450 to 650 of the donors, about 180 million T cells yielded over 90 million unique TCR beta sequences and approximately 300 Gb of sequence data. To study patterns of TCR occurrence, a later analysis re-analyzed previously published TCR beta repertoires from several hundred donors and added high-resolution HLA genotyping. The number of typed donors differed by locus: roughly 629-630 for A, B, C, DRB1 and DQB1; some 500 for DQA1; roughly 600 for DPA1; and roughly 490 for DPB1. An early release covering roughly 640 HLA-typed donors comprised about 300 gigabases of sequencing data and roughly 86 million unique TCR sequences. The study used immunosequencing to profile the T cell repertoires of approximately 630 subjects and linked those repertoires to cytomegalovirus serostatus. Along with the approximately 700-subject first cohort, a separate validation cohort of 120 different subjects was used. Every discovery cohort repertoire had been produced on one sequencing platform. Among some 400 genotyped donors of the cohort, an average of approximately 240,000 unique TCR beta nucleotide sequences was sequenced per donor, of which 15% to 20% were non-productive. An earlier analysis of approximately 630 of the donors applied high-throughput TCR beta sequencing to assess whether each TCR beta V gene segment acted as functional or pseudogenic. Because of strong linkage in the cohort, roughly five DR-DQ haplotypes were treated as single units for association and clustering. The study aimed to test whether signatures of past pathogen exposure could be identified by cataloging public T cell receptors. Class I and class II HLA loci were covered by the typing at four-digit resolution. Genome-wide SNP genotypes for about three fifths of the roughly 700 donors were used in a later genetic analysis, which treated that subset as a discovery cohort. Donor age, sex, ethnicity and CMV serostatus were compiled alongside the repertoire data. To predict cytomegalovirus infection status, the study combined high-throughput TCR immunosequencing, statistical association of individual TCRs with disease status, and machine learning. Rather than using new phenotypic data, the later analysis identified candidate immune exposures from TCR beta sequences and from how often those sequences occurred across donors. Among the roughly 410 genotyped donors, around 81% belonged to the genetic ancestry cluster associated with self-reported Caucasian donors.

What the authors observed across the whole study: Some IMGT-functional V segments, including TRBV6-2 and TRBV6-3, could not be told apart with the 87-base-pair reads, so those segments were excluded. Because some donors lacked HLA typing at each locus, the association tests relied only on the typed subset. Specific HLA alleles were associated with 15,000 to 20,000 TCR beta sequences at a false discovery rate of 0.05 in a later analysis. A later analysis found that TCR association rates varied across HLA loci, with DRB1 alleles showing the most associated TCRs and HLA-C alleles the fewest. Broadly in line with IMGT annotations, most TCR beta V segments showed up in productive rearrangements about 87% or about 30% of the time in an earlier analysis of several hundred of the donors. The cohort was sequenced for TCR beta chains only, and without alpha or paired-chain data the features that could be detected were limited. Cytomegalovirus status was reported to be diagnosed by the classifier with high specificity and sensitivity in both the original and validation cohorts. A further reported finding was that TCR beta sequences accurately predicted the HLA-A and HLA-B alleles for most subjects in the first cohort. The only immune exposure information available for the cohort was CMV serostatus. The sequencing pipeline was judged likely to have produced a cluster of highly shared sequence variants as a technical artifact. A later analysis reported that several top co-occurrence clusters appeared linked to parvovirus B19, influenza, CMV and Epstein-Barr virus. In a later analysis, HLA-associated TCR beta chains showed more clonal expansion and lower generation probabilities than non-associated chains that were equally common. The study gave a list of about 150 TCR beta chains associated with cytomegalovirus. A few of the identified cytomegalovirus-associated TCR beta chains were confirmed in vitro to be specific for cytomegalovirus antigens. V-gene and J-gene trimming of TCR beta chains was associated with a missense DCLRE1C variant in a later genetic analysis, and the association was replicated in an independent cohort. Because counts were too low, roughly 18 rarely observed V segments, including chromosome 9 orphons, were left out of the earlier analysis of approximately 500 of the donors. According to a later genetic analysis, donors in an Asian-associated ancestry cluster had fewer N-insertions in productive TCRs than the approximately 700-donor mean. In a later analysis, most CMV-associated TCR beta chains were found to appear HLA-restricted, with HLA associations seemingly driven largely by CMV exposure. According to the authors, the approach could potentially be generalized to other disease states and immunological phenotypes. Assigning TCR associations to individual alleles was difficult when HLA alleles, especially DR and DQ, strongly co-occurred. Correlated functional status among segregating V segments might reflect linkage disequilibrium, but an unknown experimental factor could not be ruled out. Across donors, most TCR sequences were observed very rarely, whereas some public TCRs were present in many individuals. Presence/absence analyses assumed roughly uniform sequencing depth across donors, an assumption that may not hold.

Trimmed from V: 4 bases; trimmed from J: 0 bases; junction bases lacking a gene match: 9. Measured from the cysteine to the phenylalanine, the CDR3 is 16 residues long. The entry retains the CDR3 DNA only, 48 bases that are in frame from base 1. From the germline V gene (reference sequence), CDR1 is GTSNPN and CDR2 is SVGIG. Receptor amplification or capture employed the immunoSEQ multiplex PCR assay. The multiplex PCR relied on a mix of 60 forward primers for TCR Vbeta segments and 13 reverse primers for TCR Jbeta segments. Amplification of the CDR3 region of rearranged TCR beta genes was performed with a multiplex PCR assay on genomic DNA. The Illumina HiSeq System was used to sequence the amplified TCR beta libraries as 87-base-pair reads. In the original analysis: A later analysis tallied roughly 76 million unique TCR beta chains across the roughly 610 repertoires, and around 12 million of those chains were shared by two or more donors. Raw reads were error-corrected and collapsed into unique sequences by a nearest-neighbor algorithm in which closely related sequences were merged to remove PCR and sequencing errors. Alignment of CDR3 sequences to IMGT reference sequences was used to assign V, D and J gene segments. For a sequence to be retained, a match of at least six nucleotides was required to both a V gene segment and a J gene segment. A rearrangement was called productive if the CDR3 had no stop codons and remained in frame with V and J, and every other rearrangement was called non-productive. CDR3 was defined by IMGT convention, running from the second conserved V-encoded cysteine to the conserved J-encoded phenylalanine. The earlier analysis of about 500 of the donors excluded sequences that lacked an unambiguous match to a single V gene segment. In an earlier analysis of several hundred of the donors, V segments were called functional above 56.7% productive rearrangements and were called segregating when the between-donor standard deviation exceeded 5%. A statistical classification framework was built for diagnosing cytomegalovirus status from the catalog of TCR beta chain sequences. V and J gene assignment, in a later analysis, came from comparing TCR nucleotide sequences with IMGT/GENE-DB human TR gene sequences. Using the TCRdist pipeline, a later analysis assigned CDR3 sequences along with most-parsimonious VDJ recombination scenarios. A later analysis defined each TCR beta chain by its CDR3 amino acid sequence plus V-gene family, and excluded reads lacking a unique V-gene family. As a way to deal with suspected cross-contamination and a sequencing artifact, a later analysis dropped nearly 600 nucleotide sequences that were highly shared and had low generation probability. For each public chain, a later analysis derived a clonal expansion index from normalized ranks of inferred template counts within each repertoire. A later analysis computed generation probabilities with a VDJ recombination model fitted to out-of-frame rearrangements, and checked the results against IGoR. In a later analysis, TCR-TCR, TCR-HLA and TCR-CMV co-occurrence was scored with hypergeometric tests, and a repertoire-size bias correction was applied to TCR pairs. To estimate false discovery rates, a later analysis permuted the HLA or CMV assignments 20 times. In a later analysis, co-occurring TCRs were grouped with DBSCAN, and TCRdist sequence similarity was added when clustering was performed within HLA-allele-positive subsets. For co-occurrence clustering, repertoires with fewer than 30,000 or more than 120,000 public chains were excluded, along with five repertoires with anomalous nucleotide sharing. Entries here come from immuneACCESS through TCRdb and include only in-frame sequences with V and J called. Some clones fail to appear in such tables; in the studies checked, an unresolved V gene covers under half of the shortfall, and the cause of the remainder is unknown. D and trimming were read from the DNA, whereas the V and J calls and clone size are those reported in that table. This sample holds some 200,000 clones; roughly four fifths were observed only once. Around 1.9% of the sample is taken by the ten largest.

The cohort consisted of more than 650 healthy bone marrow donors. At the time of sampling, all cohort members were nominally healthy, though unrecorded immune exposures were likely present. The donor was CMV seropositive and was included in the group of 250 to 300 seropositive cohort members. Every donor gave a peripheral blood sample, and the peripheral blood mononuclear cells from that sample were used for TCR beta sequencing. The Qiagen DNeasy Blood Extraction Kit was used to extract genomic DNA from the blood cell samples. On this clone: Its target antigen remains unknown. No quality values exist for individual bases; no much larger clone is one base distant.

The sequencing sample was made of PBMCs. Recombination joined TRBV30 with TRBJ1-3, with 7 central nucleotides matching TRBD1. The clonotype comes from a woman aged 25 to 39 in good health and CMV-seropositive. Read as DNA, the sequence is TGTGCCTGGACCATCAGAGGGGGCTCCTCTGGAAACACCATATATTTT. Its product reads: CAWTIRGGSSGNTIYF.